This T cell receptor beta chain was sequenced during a study of blood T cell repertoires in COVID-19. Study background: T cells, B-cell-depleted T cells, or PBMCs supplied cDNA or gDNA.

In this sample, this clone turned up a few times. TCRdb's copy holds only in-frame clones and misses some; the assay was immunoSEQ multiplex PCR. This table has fewer than 250,000 clones, more than 70% appearing once. The CDR3 spans 13 residues. Germline V gene sequence: CDR1 KGHDR, CDR2 SFDVKD. The ends were cut back, 5 bases at V and 1 base at J, with 7 bases in the middle. Sequenced: peripheral blood. The TCR originated in a woman in her forties or fifties with acute or convalescent COVID-19. J is TRBJ2-5 and V is TRBV24-1, with D possibly being TRBD1 (6 bases). CDR3 sequence: CATSVDSQETQYF. In DNA form, the CDR3 reads TGTGCCACCAGTGTGGACAGCCAAGAGACCCAGTACTTC.